One and the same sample provided the 19 T cell receptor beta chains below, sequenced in a study of OX40 agonist ivuxolimab in advanced cancers. Only in-frame clones appear in the TCRdb table, and some are missing; sequencing was by immunoSEQ multiplex PCR. The top ten hold 5.5% to 8.5% of the sample, which has tens of thousands of clones, about 90% seen once. This specimen was CD4+ or CD8+ T cells sorted from blood, taken in a trial of the OX40 agonist ivuxolimab. The receptors shown here come from an adult with an advanced solid tumor such as melanoma, head and neck, liver or kidney cancer.

The V and J genes are TRBV9 and TRBJ2-7; TRBD1 agrees at 11 bases. Germline assignment: CDR1 SGDLS and CDR2 YYNGEE. The CDR3 loop spans 14 amino acids. J was trimmed by 5 bases and V by 4 bases; bases with no gene match: 5. CDR3 region: CASSLRDRGDEQYF. CDR3 nucleotides: TGTGCCAGCAGCCTACGGGACAGGGGGGACGAGCAGTACTTC.

The V gene is TRBV29-1, the J gene TRBJ2-5, with 8 bases aligning to TRBD1. Germline lookup yields CDR1 SQVTM and CDR2 ANQGSEA. The CDR3 spans 13 residues. Germline trimming cut 8 bases from V and 5 bases from J; bases unmatched to any gene: 10. CDR3 in DNA: TGCAGCTCGGGGCAGGGGGCATGGGAGACCCAGTACTTC. Translation: CSSGQGAWETQYF.

V usage is TRBV6-1 and J usage is TRBJ2-7, with a tentative D call TRBD2 (5 bases). The CDR3 totals 16 residues. V gave up 2 bases and J gave up 2 bases, with 16 bases separating them. Germline CDR1 reads MNHNS; CDR2 reads SASEGT. The CDR3 loop is CASSEPGGGPPYEQYF. As DNA, the CDR3 is TGTGCCAGCAGTGAACCCGGCGGAGGCCCCCCCTACGAGCAGTACTTC.

This chain uses TRBV6-5 with TRBJ2-1; 8 nucleotides match TRBD2. V lost 4 bases, J lost 0 bases, and 2 bases stayed unmatched. Germline CDR1 is MNHEY and CDR2 is SVGAGI. This CDR3 spans 15 amino acids. The CDR3: CASSFSGSSYNEQFF. In DNA, the CDR3 is TGTGCCAGCAGTTTCAGCGGGAGCTCCTACAATGAGCAGTTCTTC.

The genes are TRBV29-1 and TRBJ2-2; the D is unclear. The CDR3 runs to 12 residues. Germline V gene data show CDR1 as SQVTM and CDR2 as ANQGSEA. V gave up 2 bases and J gave up 7 bases, with 8 bases separating them. Here the CDR3 reads CSVEKANGELFF. CDR3 sequence (DNA): TGCAGCGTTGAAAAGGCCAACGGGGAGCTGTTTTTT.

The chain uses TRBV19 and TRBJ2-1; 9 nucleotides agree with TRBD2. V lost 4 bases, J lost 10 bases, and 11 bases stayed unmatched. CDR3 length: 15 residues. CDR1 and CDR2 (germline): LNHDA, SQIVND (reference sequence). The CDR3 coding sequence is TGTGCCAGTAGTAGGGGGCTAGCGGGACCGAACGAGCAGTTCTTC. Amino acids: CASSRGLAGPNEQFF.

J is TRBJ2-7 and V is TRBV5-5; D unresolved. In germline, CDR1 is SGHKS, CDR2 YYEKEE (reference sequence). The V end lost 0 bases, the J end lost 5 bases, and 12 bases lay between the germline ends. The CDR3 spans 14 residues. CDR3 in amino acids: CASSLGYGVDEQYF. In DNA form, the CDR3 reads TGTGCCAGCAGCTTGGGATATGGTGTCGACGAGCAGTACTTC.

The J gene is TRBJ2-1, the V gene TRBV6-5; D remains unclear. The CDR3 is 14 residues long. V was trimmed by 6 bases and J by 0 bases, leaving 9 bases between them. CDR1 is MNHEY, CDR2 SVGAGI, per germline. The DNA of the CDR3 is TGTGCCAGCAGACCCCGGAGCTCCTACAATGAGCAGTTCTTC. Protein: CASRPRSSYNEQFF.

This chain joins TRBV2 and TRBJ2-2; D perhaps matches TRBD2 (5 bases). V was shortened by 6 bases and J by 3 bases, with 14 bases between the two germline ends. The CDR3 sequence is 15 residues long. CDR1 and CDR2 from the germline V gene are SNHLY and FYNNEI. The CDR3 spells CASSPRDLHTGELFF. The CDR3 DNA sequence: TGTGCCAGCAGCCCCCGGGATCTACACACCGGGGAGCTGTTTTTT.

This chain joins TRBV9 and TRBJ2-5; perhaps TRBD1 as D (6 bases). The CDR3 extends over 13 amino acids. Between the trimmed V and J ends, which lost 2 bases and 5 bases, there was a span of 10 bases. Per germline, CDR1 SGDLS and CDR2 YYNGEE. The CDR3 here is CASSVSQGETQYF. CDR3 DNA sequence: TGTGCCAGCAGCGTTAGCCAGGGGGAGACCCAGTACTTC. Combining the CDR3 with reference TRBV9 and TRBJ2-5 gives the whole variable domain DSGVTQTPKHLITATGQRVTLRCSPRSGDLSVYWYQQSLDQGLQFLIQYYNGEERAKGNILERFSAQQFPDLHSELNLSSLELGDSALYFCASSVSQGETQYFGPGTRLLVL.

V and J are TRBV5-6 and TRBJ2-3, with D tentatively TRBD2 (6 bases). The germline CDR1 and CDR2 sequences are SGHDT and YYEEEE. The CDR3 sequence is 15 residues long. V was pared by 3 bases and J by 1 base, with 12 bases between. DNA of the CDR3: TGTGCCAGCAGCTCAACGGGAGTTGGCACAGATACGCAGTATTTT. This gives the protein CASSSTGVGTDTQYF.

The chain's CDR3 is CASSRDTHTGELFF. The CDR3 DNA sequence: TGTGCCAGCAGCCGGGACACCCACACCGGGGAGCTGTTTTTT. V and J are TRBV2 and TRBJ2-2; possible D gene TRBD1, 6 bases. The CDR3 sequence is 14 residues long. V was shortened by 6 bases and J by 3 bases, with 11 bases between the two germline ends. CDR1 is SNHLY, CDR2 FYNNEI, per germline.

V gene TRBV2 combines with J gene TRBJ1-4; possibly TRBD1 for D (6 bases). The CDR3 is made up of 14 amino acids. V lost 5 bases and J 8 bases, leaving 15 bases between the germline ends. Per germline, CDR1 SNHLY and CDR2 FYNNEI. The CDR3 sequence: CASSPRGVEEKLFF. In nucleotides, the CDR3 is TGTGCCAGCAGTCCTAGGGGGGTTGAGGAAAAACTGTTTTTT.

This clone was observed a single time. The V gene is TRBV4-1, the J gene TRBJ2-2; TRBD2 might be the D (5 bases). Trimming shortened V by 0 bases and J by 0 bases, and 17 bases separated the two germline ends. CDR1 and CDR2 from the germline V gene are MGHRA and YSYEKL. The CDR3 extends over 19 amino acids. The CDR3 DNA follows: TGCGCCAGCAGCCAAGACCGGACCCGAGCGGATGCGAACACCGGGGAGCTGTTTTTT. Translation gives CASSQDRTRADANTGELFF.

The V and J genes are TRBV6-5 and TRBJ2-7; D not resolved. This CDR3 is 11 amino acids long. V was pared by 6 bases and J by 6 bases, with 9 bases between. The germline V gene encodes CDR1 MNHEY and CDR2 SVGAGI. The CDR3: CASSPSLEQYF. Written as DNA, the CDR3 is TGTGCCAGCAGCCCCTCGCTCGAGCAGTACTTC.

The chain carries TRBV11-2 and TRBJ2-3; 9 nucleotides line up with TRBD2. Trimming took 5 bases from V and 7 from J; bases not matched to a gene: 7. This CDR3 is 14 amino acids long. Germline V lookup: CDR1 SGHAT, CDR2 FQNNGV. This CDR3 is CASSALAGRYTQYF. The CDR3 nucleotides are TGTGCCAGCAGCGCACTAGCGGGCCGGTATACGCAGTATTTT.

This chain joins TRBV4-2 and TRBJ2-1; D gene uncertain. Per germline, CDR1 LGHNA and CDR2 YNFKEQ. The V end lost 7 bases, the J end lost 7 bases, and 14 bases lay between the germline ends. The CDR3 runs 13 residues. CDR3 in DNA: TGTGCCAGCAAAGGACGTTTGGGGAATGAGCAGTTCTTC. Its translation is CASKGRLGNEQFF.

The CDR3 DNA reads TGCAGCGTTGAAGATCCGGACCATAGCTTGGCCCAGCATTTT. This sequence encodes CSVEDPDHSLAQHF. The V gene is TRBV29-1, the J gene TRBJ1-5, with D unresolved. The CDR3 extends over 14 amino acids. Germline values: CDR1 SQVTM, CDR2 ANQGSEA. The V end lost 0 bases, the J end lost 11 bases, and 17 bases lay between the germline ends. The whole variable domain, filled in from reference TRBV29-1 and TRBJ1-5, reads SAVISQKPSRDICQRGTSLTIQCQVDSQVTMMFWYRQQPGQSLTLIATANQGSEATYESGFVIDKFPISRPNLTFSTLTVSNMSPEDSSIYLCSVEDPDHSLAQHFGDGTRLSIL.

V is TRBV2 and J is TRBJ1-5; tentative D call: TRBD1 (5 bases). The CDR3 runs to 14 residues. Germline-derived CDR1 and CDR2 are SNHLY and FYNNEI. Trimming cost V 7 bases and J 2 bases, with 12 bases left between them. In DNA, the CDR3 is TGTGCCAGCATGGGGCCGACGGGCAATCAGCCCCAGCATTTT. Translation: CASMGPTGNQPQHF.